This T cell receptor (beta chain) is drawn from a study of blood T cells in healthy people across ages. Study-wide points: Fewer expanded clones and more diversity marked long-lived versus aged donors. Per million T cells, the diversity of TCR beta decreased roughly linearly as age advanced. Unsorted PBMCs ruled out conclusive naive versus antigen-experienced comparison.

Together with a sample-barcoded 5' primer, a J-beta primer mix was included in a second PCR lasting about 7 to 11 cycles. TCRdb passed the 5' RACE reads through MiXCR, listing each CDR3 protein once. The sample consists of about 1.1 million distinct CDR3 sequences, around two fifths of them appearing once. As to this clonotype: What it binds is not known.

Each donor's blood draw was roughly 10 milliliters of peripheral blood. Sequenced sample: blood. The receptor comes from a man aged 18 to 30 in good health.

The chain's CDR3 is CASSLVSGPYQETQYF. CDR3 nucleotide sequence: TGTGCCAGCAGCTTAGTAAGCGGACCTTACCAAGAGACCCAGTACTTC. The chain combines TRBV7-2 with TRBJ2-5, with a tentative D call TRBD2 (5 bases). The V gene lost 1 base and the J gene lost 0 bases, with 12 bases spanning the gap. This CDR3 has 16 residues. Germline loops: CDR1 SGHTA, CDR2 FQGNSA.